The rows below give T cell receptor beta chains drawn from one sample of a study of blood T cell repertoires in COVID-19. Using immunoSEQ multiplex PCR, the repertoire was profiled, and TCRdb retains in-frame clones only, with some absent. The table lists about 62,000 clones, 70% to 90% of them singletons. The specimen was peripheral blood. These receptors all stem from a man between 65 and 79 years old with acute or convalescent COVID-19. Both conserved end residues are part of each CDR3. A D gene is named only where the DNA matches it firmly. The size of a clone is reported for some rows only, either as once, few or many, or as a class for expanded clones.

J gene	clone size	D gene	V gene	CDR3 protein	CDR3 DNA
TRBJ2-3	few	TRBD2	TRBV19	CASSHGLAGGRGTDTQYF	TGTGCCAGTAGTCACGGACTAGCGGGAGGGCGTGGCACAGATACGCAGTATTTT
TRBJ2-7	once	-	TRBV2	CASRVAGLGYEQYF	TGTGCCAGCAGGGTAGCAGGGCTGGGCTACGAGCAGTACTTC
TRBJ2-3	-	-	TRBV7-3	CASSPGLLTDTQYF	TGTGCCAGCAGCCCGGGACTCCTCACAGATACGCAGTATTTT
TRBJ2-1	-	-	TRBV5-4	CASSVRVNYNEQFF	TGTGCCAGCAGCGTCAGGGTGAACTACAATGAGCAGTTCTTC
TRBJ2-6	few	-	TRBV18	CASSPSSGANVLTF	TGTGCCAGCTCACCTAGCTCTGGGGCCAACGTCCTGACTTTC
TRBJ2-7	-	TRBD2	TRBV28	CASSLAGGPSYEQYF	TGTGCCAGCAGTTTAGCGGGGGGGCCCTCCTACGAGCAGTACTTC
TRBJ2-5	few	-	TRBV4-1	CASSQDSGGLQETQYF	TGCGCCAGCAGCCAAGACTCGGGGGGCCTCCAAGAGACCCAGTACTTC
TRBJ1-2	-	TRBD1	TRBV19	CASRRGQGLGYTF	TGTGCCAGTAGACGGGGACAGGGTCTTGGCTACACCTTC
TRBJ2-7	-	TRBD2	TRBV19	CARAEVLRTSGSYEQYF	TGTGCCAGGGCAGAGGTCCTCCGGACTAGCGGCTCCTACGAGCAGTACTTC
TRBJ2-1	-	TRBD1	TRBV6-5	CASTPAGGSYNEQFF	TGTGCCAGCACCCCCGCAGGGGGCTCCTACAATGAGCAGTTCTTC
TRBJ2-1	-	-	TRBV5-1	CASSLVQPPEQFF	TGCGCCAGCAGCTTGGTACAGCCCCCTGAGCAGTTCTTC
TRBJ1-3	-	TRBD1	TRBV23-1	CASSECGQGFRNTIYF	TGCGCCAGCAGCGAATGCGGACAGGGGTTCCGAAACACCATATATTTT
TRBJ2-4	-	-	TRBV10-1	CASSDAIAKNIQYF	TGCGCCAGCAGTGATGCGATAGCCAAAAACATTCAGTACTTC
TRBJ1-6	-	-	TRBV28	CASTLAGRGGNSPLHF	TGTGCCAGCACCTTGGCTGGGCGGGGGGGGAATTCACCCCTCCACTTT
TRBJ2-7	-	-	TRBV4-1	CASSQDFFSSYEQYF	TGCGCCAGCAGCCAAGATTTTTTTAGCTCCTACGAGCAGTACTTC
TRBJ2-1	few	TRBD2	TRBV3-1/TRBV3-2	CASRSSSGGAVNEQFF	TGTGCCAGCAGGAGTTCTAGCGGGGGGGCCGTGAATGAGCAGTTCTTC
TRBJ2-7	-	TRBD2	TRBV6-5	CASRLTSGRTYEQYF	TGTGCCAGCAGACTTACAAGCGGGAGGACCTACGAGCAGTACTTC
TRBJ2-1	once	TRBD2	TRBV18	CASSPTLGGRFDGNEQFF	TGTGCCAGCTCACCAACCTTGGGCGGGAGGTTTGACGGCAATGAGCAGTTCTTC
TRBJ1-1	few	-	TRBV7-9	CASSPAGGGTEAFF	TGTGCCAGCAGCCCGGCGGGAGGGGGGACTGAAGCTTTCTTT
TRBJ1-2	-	-	TRBV12-3/TRBV12-4	CASVGQGYGYTF	TGTGCCAGCGTTGGGCAGGGCTATGGCTACACCTTC
TRBJ2-7	-	TRBD2	TRBV5-4	CASSLAGGINEQYF	TGTGCCAGCAGCTTAGCGGGGGGGATCAACGAGCAGTACTTC
TRBJ2-3	-	TRBD1	TRBV19	CASSIPGQGDTQYF	TGTGCCAGTAGTATCCCGGGACAGGGAGATACGCAGTATTTT
TRBJ1-4	-	TRBD1	TRBV3-1/TRBV3-2	CASSPRDSEKLFF	TGTGCCAGCAGCCCCAGGGACAGCGAAAAACTGTTTTTT
TRBJ1-5	-	-	TRBV6-2/TRBV6-3	CASSYSRSRGTSNQPQHF	TGTGCCAGCAGTTACTCGAGATCCAGGGGAACGAGCAATCAGCCCCAGCATTTT
TRBJ1-4	-	-	TRBV5-4	CASSLRYGEKLFF	TGTGCCAGCAGCCTACGTTATGGTGAAAAACTGTTTTTT
TRBJ1-3	-	-	TRBV7-8	CASSFVYSGNTIYF	TGTGCCAGCAGCTTCGTGTACTCTGGAAACACCATATATTTT
TRBJ1-5	-	TRBD1	TRBV7-6	CASSSALGQGRAQHF	TGTGCCAGCAGCTCAGCCTTGGGACAGGGGAGGGCCCAGCATTTT
TRBJ2-3	-	-	TRBV7-2	CASSPGSRGLDTQYF	TGTGCCAGCAGCCCCGGATCGAGAGGTTTAGATACGCAGTATTTT
TRBJ2-6	-	TRBD1	TRBV7-3	CASSLGGTGLSGANVLTF	TGTGCCAGCAGCTTAGGCGGGACAGGCCTCTCTGGGGCCAACGTCCTGACTTTC
TRBJ1-2	-	TRBD1	TRBV28	CASSVTGVYGYTF	TGTGCCAGCAGCGTCACAGGGGTCTATGGCTACACCTTC
TRBJ1-1	-	-	TRBV19	CASSRKRNTEAFF	TGTGCCAGTAGCAGGAAACGTAACACTGAAGCTTTCTTT
TRBJ1-2	few	-	TRBV4-1	CASSQDLGKNYGYTF	TGCGCCAGCAGCCAAGATTTGGGCAAGAACTATGGCTACACCTTC
TRBJ2-2	-	-	TRBV2	CASSDGGTGELFF	TGTGCCAGCAGTGACGGGGGCACCGGGGAGCTGTTTTTT
TRBJ2-1	-	TRBD2	TRBV5-1	CASSLGLAGGQREQFF	TGCGCCAGCAGCCTGGGACTAGCGGGAGGCCAGCGTGAGCAGTTCTTC
TRBJ1-1	-	TRBD1	TRBV7-9	CASSRGGLNTEAFF	TGTGCCAGCAGCCGAGGGGGCTTGAACACTGAAGCTTTCTTT